This TCR beta chain was sequenced during a study of cytomegalovirus exposure and HLA in healthy donors. Across the whole study: Early on, a data release was issued that held 80 million or so unique TCRs from HLA-typed donors. There were 300 to 400 genotyped donors. Of these, roughly 84% fell in the genetic ancestry cluster associated with self-reported Caucasian donors.

Each donor was nominally healthy when sampled (though unrecorded immune exposures were likely). The PCR made use of 60 Vbeta and 13 Jbeta primers. The method was immunoSEQ multiplex PCR; TCRdb's version includes in-frame clones alone and lacks a portion of them. Found here are 210,000 or so clones, 65% to 80% of them singletons; the top ten hold about 0.23%. Germline V gene data show CDR1 as MGHRA and CDR2 as YSYEKL. Trimming stripped 0 bases from V and 8 bases from J, with 16 bases between. The CDR3 has 15 residues. The specimen was PBMCs. This chain connects TRBV4-1 to TRBJ1-1; D not resolved. This TCR was recovered from a girl aged 2-9 years in good health and CMV-seronegative. The CDR3: CASSQDSSRVEEAFF. DNA for the CDR3: TGCGCCAGCAGCCAAGATAGTAGCCGGGTAGAGGAAGCTTTCTTT.